This T cell receptor (beta chain) was sequenced during a study of blood T cell repertoires in COVID-19. This CDR3 spans 16 amino acids. Between the trimmed V and J ends, which lost 2 bases and 8 bases, there was a span of 21 bases. Germline CDR1 reads SGHVS; CDR2 reads FQNEAQ. TCRdb's table, derived via immunoSEQ multiplex PCR, lists solely in-frame clones and lacks some. The sample includes some 93,000 clones, about 86% of them seen just once. Sequencing input: peripheral blood. The receptor's source is a man aged 60 to 75 with acute or convalescent COVID-19. The J gene is TRBJ1-2, the V gene TRBV7-8; no firm D call. CDR3 sequence (DNA): TGTGCCAGCAGCTTATTAACCCAAGCGACCAGCCCCGGCTACACCTTC. Translating it yields CASSLLTQATSPGYTF.